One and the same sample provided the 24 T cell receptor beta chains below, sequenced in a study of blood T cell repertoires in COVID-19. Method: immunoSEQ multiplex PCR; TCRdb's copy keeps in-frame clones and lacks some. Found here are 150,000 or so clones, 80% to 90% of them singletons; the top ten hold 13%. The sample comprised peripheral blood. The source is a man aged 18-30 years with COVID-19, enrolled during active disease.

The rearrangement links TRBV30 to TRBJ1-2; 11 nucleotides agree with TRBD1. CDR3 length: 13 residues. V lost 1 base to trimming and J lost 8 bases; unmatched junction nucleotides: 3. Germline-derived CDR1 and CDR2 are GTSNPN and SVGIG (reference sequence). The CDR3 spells CAWSADRGLGYTF. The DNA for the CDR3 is TGTGCCTGGAGTGCGGACAGGGGGCTAGGCTACACCTTC.

The CDR3 region has the DNA TGCGCCAGCAGCTTCCCGCAGGGGGCGGCGGGGAATACCTACAATGAGCAGTTCTTC. This encodes CASSFPQGAAGNTYNEQFF. The chain uses TRBV5-1 and TRBJ2-1, with 8 bases identical to TRBD1. Germline values: CDR1 SGHRS, CDR2 YFSETQ. The trim removed 2 bases at V and 2 bases at J, leaving 15 bases unmatched. This CDR3 region has 19 residues.

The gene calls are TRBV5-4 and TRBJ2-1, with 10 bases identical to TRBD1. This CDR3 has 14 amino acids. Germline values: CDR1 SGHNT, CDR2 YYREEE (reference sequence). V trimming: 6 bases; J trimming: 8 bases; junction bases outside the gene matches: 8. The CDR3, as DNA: TGTGCCAGCACTCCGGACAGGGGGATCCATGAGCAGTTCTTC. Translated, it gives CASTPDRGIHEQFF.

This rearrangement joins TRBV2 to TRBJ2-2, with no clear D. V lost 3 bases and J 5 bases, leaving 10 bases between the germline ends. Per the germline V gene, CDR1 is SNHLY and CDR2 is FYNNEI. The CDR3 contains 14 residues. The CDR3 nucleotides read TGTGCCAGCAGTGATGCTGGTAGAACCGGGGAGCTGTTTTTT. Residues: CASSDAGRTGELFF.

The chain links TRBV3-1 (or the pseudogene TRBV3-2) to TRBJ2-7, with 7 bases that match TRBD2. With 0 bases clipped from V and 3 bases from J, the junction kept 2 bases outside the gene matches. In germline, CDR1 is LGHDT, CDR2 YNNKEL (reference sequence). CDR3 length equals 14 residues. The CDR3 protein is CASSQDGDYYEQYF. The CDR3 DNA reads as TGTGCCAGCAGCCAAGATGGGGACTACTACGAGCAGTACTTC.

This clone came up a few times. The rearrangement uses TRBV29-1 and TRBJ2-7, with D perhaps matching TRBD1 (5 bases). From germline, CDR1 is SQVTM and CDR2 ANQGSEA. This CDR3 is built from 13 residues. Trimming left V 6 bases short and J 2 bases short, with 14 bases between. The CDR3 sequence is CSVALDSTYEQYF. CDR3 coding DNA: TGCAGCGTAGCCCTCGACAGCACCTACGAGCAGTACTTC.

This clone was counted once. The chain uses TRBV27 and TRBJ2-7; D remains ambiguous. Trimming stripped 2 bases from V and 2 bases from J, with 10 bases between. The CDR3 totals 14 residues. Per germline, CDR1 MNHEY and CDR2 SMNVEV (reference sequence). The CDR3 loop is CASSLAQVPYEQYF. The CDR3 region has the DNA TGTGCCAGCAGTTTAGCGCAGGTCCCCTACGAGCAGTACTTC.

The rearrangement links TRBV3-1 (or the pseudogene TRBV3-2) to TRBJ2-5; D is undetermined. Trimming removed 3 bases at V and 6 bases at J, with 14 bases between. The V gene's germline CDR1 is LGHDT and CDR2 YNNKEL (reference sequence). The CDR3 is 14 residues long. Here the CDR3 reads CASSQSVTPQTQYF. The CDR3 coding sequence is TGTGCCAGCAGCCAGTCGGTTACCCCGCAGACCCAGTACTTC.

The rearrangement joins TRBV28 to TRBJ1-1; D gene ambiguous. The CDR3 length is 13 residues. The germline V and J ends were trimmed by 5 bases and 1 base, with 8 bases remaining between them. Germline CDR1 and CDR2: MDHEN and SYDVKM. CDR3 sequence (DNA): TGTGCCAGCAGTACCCGGAGGAACACTGAAGCTTTCTTT. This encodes CASSTRRNTEAFF.

The CDR3 loop reads CASSLLGAEQYF. The CDR3 nucleotides are TGTGCCAGCAGCTTGCTAGGGGCCGAGCAGTACTTC. The chain has TRBV5-6 and TRBJ2-7; a weak D match, TRBD1 (5 bases). This CDR3 has 12 amino acids. Germline assignment: CDR1 SGHDT and CDR2 YYEEEE. The germline V and J ends were trimmed by 1 base and 6 bases, with 8 bases remaining between them.

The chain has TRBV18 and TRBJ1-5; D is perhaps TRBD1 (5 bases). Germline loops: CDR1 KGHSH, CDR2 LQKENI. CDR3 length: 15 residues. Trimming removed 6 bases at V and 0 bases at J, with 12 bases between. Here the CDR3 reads CASSRDSYSNQPQHF. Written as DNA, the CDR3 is TGTGCCAGCTCGCGAGACAGTTATAGCAATCAGCCCCAGCATTTT.

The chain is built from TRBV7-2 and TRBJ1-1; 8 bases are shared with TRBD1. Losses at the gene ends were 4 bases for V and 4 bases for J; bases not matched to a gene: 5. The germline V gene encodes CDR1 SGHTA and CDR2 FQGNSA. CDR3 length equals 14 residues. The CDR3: CASSSPGGGTEAFF. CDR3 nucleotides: TGTGCCAGCAGCTCTCCAGGGGGCGGCACTGAAGCTTTCTTT.

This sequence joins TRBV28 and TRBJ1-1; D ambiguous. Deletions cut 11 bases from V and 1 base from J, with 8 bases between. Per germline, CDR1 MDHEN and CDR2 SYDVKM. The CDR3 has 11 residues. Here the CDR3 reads CALEANTEAFF. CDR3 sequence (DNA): TGTGCCTTGGAGGCGAACACTGAAGCTTTCTTT. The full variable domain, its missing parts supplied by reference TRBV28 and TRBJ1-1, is DVKVTQSSRYLVKRTGEKVFLECVQDMDHENMFWYRQDPGLGLRLIYFSYDVKMKEKGDIPEGYSVSREKKERFSLILESASTNQTSMYLCALEANTEAFFGQGTRLTVV.

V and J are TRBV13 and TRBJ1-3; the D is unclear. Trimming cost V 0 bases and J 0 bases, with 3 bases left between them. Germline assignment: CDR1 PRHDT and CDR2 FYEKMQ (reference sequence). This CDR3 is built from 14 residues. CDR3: CASSLGASGNTIYF. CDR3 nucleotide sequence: TGTGCCAGCAGCTTAGGGGCCTCTGGAAACACCATATATTTT.

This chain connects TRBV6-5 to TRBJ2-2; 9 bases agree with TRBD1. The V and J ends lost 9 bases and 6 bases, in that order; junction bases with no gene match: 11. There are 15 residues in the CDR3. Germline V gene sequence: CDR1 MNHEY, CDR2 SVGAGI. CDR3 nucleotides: TGTGCCAGTCCAGGGGACAGGGTAGTTTCCGGGGAGCTGTTTTTT. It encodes CASPGDRVVSGELFF.

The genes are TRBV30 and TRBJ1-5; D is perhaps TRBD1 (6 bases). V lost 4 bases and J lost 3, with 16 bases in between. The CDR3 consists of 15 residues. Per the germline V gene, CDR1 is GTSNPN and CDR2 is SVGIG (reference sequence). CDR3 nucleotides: TGTGCCTGGACCGTAGCAGGGGACTACAATCAGCCCCAGCATTTT. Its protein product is CAWTVAGDYNQPQHF.

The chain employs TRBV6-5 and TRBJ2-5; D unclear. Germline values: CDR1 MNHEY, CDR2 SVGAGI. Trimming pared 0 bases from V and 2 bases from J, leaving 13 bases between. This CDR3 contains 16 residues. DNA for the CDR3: TGTGCCAGCAGTTACTCGTCTCCTGGGCATCAAGAGACCCAGTACTTC. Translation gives CASSYSSPGHQETQYF.

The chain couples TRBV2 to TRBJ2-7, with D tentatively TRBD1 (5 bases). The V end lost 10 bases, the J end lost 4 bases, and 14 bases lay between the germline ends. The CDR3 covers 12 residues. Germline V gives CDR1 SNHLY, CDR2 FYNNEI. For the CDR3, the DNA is TGTGCCACAGGGATGAGTGGTTACGAGCAGTACTTC. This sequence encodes CATGMSGYEQYF.

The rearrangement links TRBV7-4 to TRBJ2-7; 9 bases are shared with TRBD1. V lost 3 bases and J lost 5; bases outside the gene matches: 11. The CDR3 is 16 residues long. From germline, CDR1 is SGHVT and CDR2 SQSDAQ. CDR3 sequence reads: CASSLGGQGVEDEQYF. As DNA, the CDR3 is TGTGCCAGCAGCTTGGGGGGACAGGGTGTCGAGGACGAGCAGTACTTC.

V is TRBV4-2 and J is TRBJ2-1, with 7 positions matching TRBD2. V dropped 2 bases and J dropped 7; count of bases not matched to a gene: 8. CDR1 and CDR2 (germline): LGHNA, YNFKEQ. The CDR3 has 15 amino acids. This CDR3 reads CASSQKTSVPNEQFF. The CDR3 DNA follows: TGTGCCAGCAGCCAAAAAACTAGCGTACCGAATGAGCAGTTCTTC.

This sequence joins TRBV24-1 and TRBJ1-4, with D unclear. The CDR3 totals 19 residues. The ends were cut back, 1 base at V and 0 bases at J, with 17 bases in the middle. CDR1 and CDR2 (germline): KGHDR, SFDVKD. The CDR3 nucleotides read TGTGCCACCAGTGATTTTAGCGGCCAGATGACCTCAACTAATGAAAAACTGTTTTTT. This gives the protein CATSDFSGQMTSTNEKLFF.

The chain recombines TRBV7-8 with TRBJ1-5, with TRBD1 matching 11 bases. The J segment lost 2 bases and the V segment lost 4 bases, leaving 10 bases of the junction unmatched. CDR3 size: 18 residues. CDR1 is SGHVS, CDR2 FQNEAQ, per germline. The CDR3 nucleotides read TGTGCCAGCAGCTATCCGGGACAGGGGGATGTCGGCAATCAGCCCCAGCATTTT. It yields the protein CASSYPGQGDVGNQPQHF. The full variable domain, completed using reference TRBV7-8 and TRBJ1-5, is GAGVSQSPRYKVAKRGQDVALRCDPISGHVSLFWYQQALGQGPEFLTYFQNEAQLDKSGLPSDRFFAERPEGSVSTLKIQRTQQEDSAVYLCASSYPGQGDVGNQPQHFGDGTRLSIL.

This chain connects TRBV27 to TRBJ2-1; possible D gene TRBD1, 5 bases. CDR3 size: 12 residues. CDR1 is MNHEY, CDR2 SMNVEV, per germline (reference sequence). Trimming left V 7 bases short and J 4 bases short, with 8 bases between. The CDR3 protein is CASNTGYNEQFF. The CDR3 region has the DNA TGTGCCAGCAATACAGGATACAATGAGCAGTTCTTC.

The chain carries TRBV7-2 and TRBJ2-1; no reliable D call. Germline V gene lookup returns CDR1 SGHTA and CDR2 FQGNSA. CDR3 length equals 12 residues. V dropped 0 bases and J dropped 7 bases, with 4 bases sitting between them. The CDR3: CASSLARNEQFF. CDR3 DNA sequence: TGTGCCAGCAGCTTAGCTCGGAATGAGCAGTTCTTC.